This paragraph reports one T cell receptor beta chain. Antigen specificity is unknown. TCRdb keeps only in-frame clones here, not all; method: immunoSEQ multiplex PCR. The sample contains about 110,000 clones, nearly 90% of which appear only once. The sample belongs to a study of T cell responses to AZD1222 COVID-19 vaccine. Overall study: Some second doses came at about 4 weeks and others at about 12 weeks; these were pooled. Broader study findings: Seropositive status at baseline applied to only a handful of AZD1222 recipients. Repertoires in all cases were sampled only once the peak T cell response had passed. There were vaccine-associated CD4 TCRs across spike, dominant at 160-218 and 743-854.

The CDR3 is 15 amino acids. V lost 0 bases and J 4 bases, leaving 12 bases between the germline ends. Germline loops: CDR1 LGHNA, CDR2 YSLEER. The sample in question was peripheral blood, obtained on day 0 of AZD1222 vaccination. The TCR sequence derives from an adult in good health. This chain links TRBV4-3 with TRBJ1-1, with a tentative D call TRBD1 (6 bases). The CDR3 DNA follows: TGCGCCAGCAGCCAAGATAGGGGGGCCGGCACTGAAGCTTTCTTT. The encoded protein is CASSQDRGAGTEAFF.